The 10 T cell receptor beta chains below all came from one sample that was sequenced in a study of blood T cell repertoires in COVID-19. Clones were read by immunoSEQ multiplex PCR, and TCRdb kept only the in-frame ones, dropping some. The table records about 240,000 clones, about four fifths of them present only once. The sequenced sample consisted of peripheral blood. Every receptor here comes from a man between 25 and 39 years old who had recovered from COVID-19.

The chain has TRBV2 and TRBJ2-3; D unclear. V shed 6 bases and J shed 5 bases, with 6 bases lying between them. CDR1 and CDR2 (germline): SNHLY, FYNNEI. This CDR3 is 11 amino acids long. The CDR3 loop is CASRVGDTQYF. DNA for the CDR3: TGTGCCAGCAGGGTCGGAGATACGCAGTATTTT.

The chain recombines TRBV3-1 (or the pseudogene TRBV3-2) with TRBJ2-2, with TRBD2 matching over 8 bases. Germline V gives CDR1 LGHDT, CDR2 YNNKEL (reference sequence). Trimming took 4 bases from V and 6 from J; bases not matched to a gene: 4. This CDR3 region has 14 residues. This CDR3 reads CASSPGLESGELFF. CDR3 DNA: TGTGCCAGCAGCCCGGGACTAGAATCCGGGGAGCTGTTTTTT.

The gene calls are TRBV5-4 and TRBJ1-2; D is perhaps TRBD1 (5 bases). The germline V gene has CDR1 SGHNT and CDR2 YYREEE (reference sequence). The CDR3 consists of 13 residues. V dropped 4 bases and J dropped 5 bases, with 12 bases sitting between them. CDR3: CASSVDSQYGYTF. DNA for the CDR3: TGTGCCAGCAGCGTCGACAGCCAGTATGGCTACACCTTC. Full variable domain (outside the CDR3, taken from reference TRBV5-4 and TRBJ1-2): ETGVTQSPTHLIKTRGQQVTLRCSSQSGHNTVSWYQQALGQGPQFIFQYYREEENGRGNFPPRFSGLQFPNYSSELNVNALELDDSALYLCASSVDSQYGYTFGSGTRLTVV.

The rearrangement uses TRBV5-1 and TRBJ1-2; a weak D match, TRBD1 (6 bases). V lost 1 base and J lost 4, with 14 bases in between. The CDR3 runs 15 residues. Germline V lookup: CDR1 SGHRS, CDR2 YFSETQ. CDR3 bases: TGCGCCAGCAGCTTGATGCCGACAGGCACCTATGGCTACACCTTC. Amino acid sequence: CASSLMPTGTYGYTF.

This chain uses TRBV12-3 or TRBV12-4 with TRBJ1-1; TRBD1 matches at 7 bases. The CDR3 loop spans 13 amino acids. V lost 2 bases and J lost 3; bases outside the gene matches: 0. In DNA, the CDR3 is TGTGCCAGCAGTTTACAGGGGGACACTGAAGCTTTCTTT. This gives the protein CASSLQGDTEAFF.

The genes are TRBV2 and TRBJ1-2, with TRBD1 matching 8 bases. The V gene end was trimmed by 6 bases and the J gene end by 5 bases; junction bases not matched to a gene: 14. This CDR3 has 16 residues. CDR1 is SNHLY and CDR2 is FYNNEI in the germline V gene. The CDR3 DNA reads TGTGCCAGCAGCCAGGGGGCAGGACCAAGGAAATATGGCTACACCTTC. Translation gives CASSQGAGPRKYGYTF.

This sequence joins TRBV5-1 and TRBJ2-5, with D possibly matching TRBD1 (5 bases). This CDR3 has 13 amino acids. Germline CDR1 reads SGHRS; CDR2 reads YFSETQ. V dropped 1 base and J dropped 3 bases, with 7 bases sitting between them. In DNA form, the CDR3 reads TGCGCCAGCAGCTTGACAGGTGAAGAGACCCAGTACTTC. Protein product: CASSLTGEETQYF.

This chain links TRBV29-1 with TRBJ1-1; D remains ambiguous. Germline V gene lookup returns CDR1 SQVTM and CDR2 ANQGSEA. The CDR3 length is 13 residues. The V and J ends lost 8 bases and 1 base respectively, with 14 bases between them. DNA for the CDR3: TGCAGCTCCCGATGGGCCGGGAACACTGAAGCTTTCTTT. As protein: CSSRWAGNTEAFF.

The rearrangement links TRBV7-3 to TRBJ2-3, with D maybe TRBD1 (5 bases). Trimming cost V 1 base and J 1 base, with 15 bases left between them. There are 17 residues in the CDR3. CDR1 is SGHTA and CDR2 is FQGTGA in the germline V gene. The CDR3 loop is CASSLSQQVEGTDTQYF. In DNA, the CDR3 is TGTGCCAGCAGCTTAAGTCAACAGGTCGAGGGCACAGATACGCAGTATTTT.

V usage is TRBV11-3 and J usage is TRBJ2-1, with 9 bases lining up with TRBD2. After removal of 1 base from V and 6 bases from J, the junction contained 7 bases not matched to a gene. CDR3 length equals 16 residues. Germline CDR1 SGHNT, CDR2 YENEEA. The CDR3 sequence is CASSLGPLAGVNEQFF. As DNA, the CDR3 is TGTGCCAGCAGCTTAGGACCCTTAGCGGGGGTCAATGAGCAGTTCTTC. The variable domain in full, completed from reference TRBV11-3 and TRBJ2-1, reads EAGVVQSPRYKIIEKKQPVAFWCNPISGHNTLYWYLQNLGQGPELLIRYENEEAVDDSQLPKDRFSAERLKGVDSTLKIQPAELGDSAVYLCASSLGPLAGVNEQFFGPGTRLTVL.